This TCR beta chain derives from a study of blood T cell repertoires in COVID-19. Background on the study: Specimens from acute and convalescent COVID-19 originated in the United States, Italy and Spain. Nucleic acid was either cDNA or gDNA, and it came from T cells, B-cell-depleted T cells, or PBMCs.

As regards this clone: This specimen includes other DNA sequences encoding the same CDR3.

In the authors' workflow: Estimation of nucleated cell counts was performed using reference gene primer amplification. Sequencing used immunoSEQ multiplex PCR; TCRdb keeps in-frame clones, though not all of them. V, J and clone size are taken as reported in that table, and D and trimming were inferred from the DNA itself. The sample includes roughly 150,000 clones, more than 65% of them seen just once. The V and J ends lost 2 bases and 2 bases respectively, with 9 bases between them. The CDR3 extends over 14 amino acids. From germline, CDR1 is MDHEN and CDR2 SYDVKM. The rearrangement links TRBV28 to TRBJ1-2, with D possibly being TRBD1 (6 bases). The sequencing sample was made of peripheral blood. This clonotype was obtained from a woman over 75 with acute or convalescent COVID-19. CDR3 DNA sequence: TGTGCCAGCAGTTTACTCGGACAGAACTATGGCTACACCTTC. Its translation is CASSLLGQNYGYTF.